Presented here are 15 T cell receptor beta chains from one specimen sequenced in a study of shared clonotypes between healthy human individuals. TCRdb keeps only in-frame clones here, not all; method: immunoSEQ multiplex PCR. The table shows 2 million to 2.5 million clones, with around 90% occurring only once. Sample: naive CD4+ T cells from PBMCs. Documented subset: CD45RA+ positively selected. The receptors come from a man between 18 and 29 years old in good health. Some clones in this sample may be carry-over from other donors' samples.

The chain recombines TRBV5-1 with TRBJ1-1; D possibly corresponds to TRBD1 (5 bases). This CDR3 comprises 15 residues. The germline V and J ends were trimmed by 2 bases and 0 bases, with 11 bases remaining between them. Germline values: CDR1 SGHRS, CDR2 YFSETQ. The CDR3 nucleotides are TGCGCCAGCAGCTTACAGGTGTCCATGAACACTGAAGCTTTCTTT. This sequence encodes CASSLQVSMNTEAFF.

The CDR3 DNA reads TGCGCCACCAGAAACCAGCAGAACTCCTACAATGAGCAGTTCTTC. It encodes CATRNQQNSYNEQFF. The V and J genes are TRBV5-1 and TRBJ2-1; no reliable D call. CDR1 and CDR2 from the germline V gene are SGHRS and YFSETQ. The V end was cut by 9 bases, the J end by 0 bases, with 16 bases between. The CDR3 extends over 15 amino acids.

Notes on this clone: The same CDR3 can be traced to other DNA sequences in this sample. This chain links TRBV5-1 with TRBJ2-5; 8 bases map to TRBD1. V gave up 4 bases and J gave up 5 bases; unmatched junction bases: 7. Germline lookup yields CDR1 SGHRS and CDR2 YFSETQ. This CDR3 has 14 residues. The DNA of the CDR3 is TGCGCCAGCAGCCCTGGACAGGGAAAGGAGACCCAGTACTTC. Its translation is CASSPGQGKETQYF.

This clone was counted once. V and J are TRBV7-9 and TRBJ1-5; the D gene is possibly TRBD1 (5 bases). Germline V gene sequence: CDR1 SEHNR, CDR2 FQNEAQ (reference sequence). CDR3 length: 18 amino acids. V lost 5 bases, J lost 0 bases, and 20 bases lay in between. The CDR3 spells CASSPTVWGEDSNQPQHF. CDR3 sequence (DNA): TGTGCCAGCAGCCCCACCGTTTGGGGGGAAGATAGCAATCAGCCCCAGCATTTT. The entire variable domain, with the rest obtained from reference TRBV7-9 and TRBJ1-5, is as follows: DTGVSQNPRHKITKRGQNVTFRCDPISEHNRLYWYRQTLGQGPEFLTYFQNEAQLEKSRLLSDRFSAERPKGSFSTLEIQRTEQGDSAMYLCASSPTVWGEDSNQPQHFGDGTRLSIL.

V usage is TRBV18 and J usage is TRBJ2-1, with D perhaps TRBD1 or TRBD2 (5 bases each). CDR3 length: 18 amino acids. The V end was cut by 1 base, the J end by 0 bases, with 16 bases between. In germline, CDR1 is KGHSH, CDR2 LQKENI. CDR3 region: CASSPQGPGTFSYNEQFF. The CDR3 DNA sequence: TGTGCCAGCTCACCACAGGGTCCCGGGACCTTCTCCTACAATGAGCAGTTCTTC. Using reference TRBV18 and TRBJ2-1 for the parts outside the CDR3, the full variable domain is NAGVMQNPRHLVRRRGQEARLRCSPMKGHSHVYWYRQLPEEGLKFMVYLQKENIIDESGMPKERFSAEFPKEGPSILRIQQVVRGDSAAYFCASSPQGPGTFSYNEQFFGPGTRLTVL.

The genes are TRBV28 and TRBJ1-2; 7 nucleotides agree with TRBD1. With V trimmed by 6 bases and J by 0 bases, 4 bases remained unmatched. CDR3 length equals 14 residues. Germline V gene data show CDR1 as MDHEN and CDR2 as SYDVKM. This chain's CDR3 is CASRMTGTNYGYTF. The CDR3 DNA reads as TGTGCCAGCAGGATGACAGGGACTAACTATGGCTACACCTTC.

A word on this clone: Additional DNA sequences in this sample encode the identical CDR3. The chain links TRBV5-6 to TRBJ2-7; D is perhaps TRBD2 (6 bases). The CDR3 is 12 amino acids. Germline V gene data show CDR1 as SGHDT and CDR2 as YYEEEE. Trimming stripped 3 bases from V and 3 bases from J, with 7 bases between. This chain's CDR3 is CASSWGGYEQYF. In DNA form, the CDR3 reads TGTGCCAGCAGCTGGGGAGGCTACGAGCAGTACTTC.

The chain employs TRBV19 and TRBJ2-7, with 9 nucleotides matching TRBD1. The germline V gene has CDR1 LNHDA and CDR2 SQIVND (reference sequence). The CDR3 has 12 residues. The V and J ends lost 9 bases and 7 bases, in that order; junction bases with no gene match: 7. CDR3 residues: CASRDREEEQYF. The CDR3 DNA is TGTGCCAGCAGGGACAGGGAGGAGGAGCAGTACTTC.

The rearrangement links TRBV5-4 to TRBJ1-1; weak D call: TRBD1 (5 bases). With 0 bases removed from V and 11 bases from J, the gap between germline ends came to 20 bases. This CDR3 is built from 15 residues. Germline V CDR1 and CDR2: SGHNT, YYREEE (reference sequence). The DNA of the CDR3 is TGTGCCAGCAGCTTGGGGCGGGGGGACGAGGGTATCGCTTTCTTT. Translating it yields CASSLGRGDEGIAFF. The full variable domain, its missing parts supplied by reference TRBV5-4 and TRBJ1-1, is ETGVTQSPTHLIKTRGQQVTLRCSSQSGHNTVSWYQQALGQGPQFIFQYYREEENGRGNFPPRFSGLQFPNYSSELNVNALELDDSALYLCASSLGRGDEGIAFFGQGTRLTVV.

The chain employs TRBV7-2 and TRBJ2-1; no firm D call. Germline V lookup: CDR1 SGHTA, CDR2 FQGNSA. Trimming left V 1 base short and J 6 bases short, with 13 bases between. The CDR3 has 15 residues. CDR3 coding DNA: TGTGCCAGCAGCTTAGTTGGGTCAGCTGGCAATGAGCAGTTCTTC. Translation gives CASSLVGSAGNEQFF.

Points on this clone: In the same sample, other DNA sequences code for this CDR3. V and J are TRBV5-1 and TRBJ1-1; D call uncertain. Germline V CDR1 and CDR2: SGHRS, YFSETQ. The CDR3 is 14 residues long. The ends were cut back, 0 bases at V and 0 bases at J, with 6 bases in the middle. The CDR3 reads CASSLGSLNTEAFF. The CDR3 DNA reads TGCGCCAGCAGCTTGGGCTCACTGAACACTGAAGCTTTCTTT.

About this clone: Other DNA sequences in this specimen translate into the identical CDR3. The chain employs TRBV5-1 and TRBJ1-3; D is uncertain. The germline V gene has CDR1 SGHRS and CDR2 YFSETQ. The V and J ends lost 3 bases and 0 bases respectively, with 7 bases between them. This CDR3 is 14 amino acids long. Here the CDR3 reads CASSYDLSGNTIYF. CDR3 in DNA: TGCGCCAGCAGCTATGACCTCTCTGGAAACACCATATATTTT.

This clone turned up a few times. The chain carries TRBV28 and TRBJ1-1, with D possibly matching TRBD1 (5 bases). Germline CDR1 MDHEN, CDR2 SYDVKM. Trimming pared 4 bases from V and 7 bases from J, leaving 19 bases between. This CDR3 comprises 15 residues. This CDR3 is CASSYPRRDSREAFF. The CDR3, as DNA: TGTGCCAGCAGTTACCCCCGTCGGGACTCCCGTGAAGCTTTCTTT.

The V gene is TRBV5-1, the J gene TRBJ2-7; 9 positions match TRBD1. Germline-derived CDR1 and CDR2 are SGHRS and YFSETQ. With 4 bases clipped from V and 3 bases from J, the junction kept 11 bases outside the gene matches. The CDR3 spans 16 residues. The CDR3 protein is CASSPGPGQGNYEQYF. The DNA for the CDR3 is TGCGCCAGCAGCCCGGGACCGGGACAGGGCAACTACGAGCAGTACTTC.

The rearrangement uses TRBV4-1 and TRBJ1-1; D may be TRBD1 (6 bases). The V gene's germline CDR1 is MGHRA and CDR2 YSYEKL. The CDR3 runs to 15 residues. V shed 2 bases and J shed 1 base, with 11 bases lying between them. CDR3 amino acids: CASSQIPGENTEAFF. The CDR3 DNA sequence: TGCGCCAGCAGCCAAATCCCAGGGGAGAACACTGAAGCTTTCTTT.